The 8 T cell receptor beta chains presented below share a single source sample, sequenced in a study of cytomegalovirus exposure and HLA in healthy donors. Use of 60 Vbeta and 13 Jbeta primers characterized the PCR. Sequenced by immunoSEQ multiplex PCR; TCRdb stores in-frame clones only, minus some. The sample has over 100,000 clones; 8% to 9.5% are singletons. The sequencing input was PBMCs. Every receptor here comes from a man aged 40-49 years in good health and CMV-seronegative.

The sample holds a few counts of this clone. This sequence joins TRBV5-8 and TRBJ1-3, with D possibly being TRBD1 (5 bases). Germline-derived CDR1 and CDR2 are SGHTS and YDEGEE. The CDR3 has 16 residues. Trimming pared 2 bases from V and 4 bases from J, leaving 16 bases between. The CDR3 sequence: CASSFRTRGLGNTIYF. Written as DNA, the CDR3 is TGTGCCAGCAGCTTCAGGACACGAGGATTAGGAAACACCATATATTTT.

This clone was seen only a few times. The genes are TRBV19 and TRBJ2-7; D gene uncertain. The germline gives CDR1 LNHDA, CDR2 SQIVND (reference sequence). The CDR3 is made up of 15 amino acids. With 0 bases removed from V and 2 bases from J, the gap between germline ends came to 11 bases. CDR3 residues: CASSIDLGRTYEQYF. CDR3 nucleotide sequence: TGTGCCAGTAGTATAGATCTAGGCAGAACCTACGAGCAGTACTTC.

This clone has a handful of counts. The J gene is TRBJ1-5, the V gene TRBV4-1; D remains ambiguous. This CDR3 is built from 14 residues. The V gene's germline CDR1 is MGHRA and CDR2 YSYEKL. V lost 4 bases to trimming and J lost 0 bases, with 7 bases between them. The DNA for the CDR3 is TGCGCCAGCAGCCTGAGGAATAGCAATCAGCCCCAGCATTTT. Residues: CASSLRNSNQPQHF.

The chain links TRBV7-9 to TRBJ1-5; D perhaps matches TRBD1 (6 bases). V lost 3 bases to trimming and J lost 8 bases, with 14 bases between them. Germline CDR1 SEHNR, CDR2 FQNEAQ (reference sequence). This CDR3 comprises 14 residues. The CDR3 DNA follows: TGTGCCAGCAGCTTCGAAGGCGCAGGGGAGCCCCAGCATTTT. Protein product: CASSFEGAGEPQHF.

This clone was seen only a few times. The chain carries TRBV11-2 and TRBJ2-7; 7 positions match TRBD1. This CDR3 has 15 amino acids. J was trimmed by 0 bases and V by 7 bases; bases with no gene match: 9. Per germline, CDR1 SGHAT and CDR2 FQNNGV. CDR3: CASTQRWDSSYEQYF. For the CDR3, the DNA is TGTGCCAGCACCCAGAGGTGGGACAGCTCCTACGAGCAGTACTTC.

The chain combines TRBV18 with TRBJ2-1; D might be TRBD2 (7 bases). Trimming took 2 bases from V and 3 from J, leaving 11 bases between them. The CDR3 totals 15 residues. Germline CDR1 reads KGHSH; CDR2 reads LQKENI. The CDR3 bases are TGTGCCAGCTCACCAGGCGGGGGCTTCTACAATGAGCAGTTCTTC. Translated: CASSPGGGFYNEQFF. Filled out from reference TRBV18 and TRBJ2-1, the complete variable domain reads NAGVMQNPRHLVRRRGQEARLRCSPMKGHSHVYWYRQLPEEGLKFMVYLQKENIIDESGMPKERFSAEFPKEGPSILRIQQVVRGDSAAYFCASSPGGGFYNEQFFGPGTRLTVL.

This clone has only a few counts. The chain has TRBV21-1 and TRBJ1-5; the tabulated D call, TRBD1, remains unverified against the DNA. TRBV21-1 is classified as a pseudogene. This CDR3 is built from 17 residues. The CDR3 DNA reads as TGTGCCAGCATTCCGGGACAGGGGTTTGGAAGCAATCAGCCCCAGCATTTT. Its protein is CASIPGQGFGSNQPQHF.

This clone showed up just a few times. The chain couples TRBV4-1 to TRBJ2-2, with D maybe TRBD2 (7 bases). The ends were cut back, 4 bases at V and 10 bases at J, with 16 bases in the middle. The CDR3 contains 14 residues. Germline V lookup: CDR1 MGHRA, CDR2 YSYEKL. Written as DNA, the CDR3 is TGCGCCAGCAGCCGCTTGGGGGGGCCGAAGGAGCTGTTTTTT. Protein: CASSRLGGPKELFF.